The 8 T cell receptor beta chains in this list originate from one sample, sequenced in a study of CXCR3-negative and CXCR3-positive naive CD8 T cells (dated by TCRdb to about 2019). Sequenced using a NextSeq 550. The Human TCR Profiling Kit (MiLaboratory) was used to make UMI-labeled 5' RACE TRB cDNA libraries. TCRdb reanalyzed the reads, keeping one entry per CDR3 protein sequence and omitting DNA. The table for this sample records tens of thousands of distinct CDR3 sequences. Of the sample, about 0.49% is held by the ten largest clones. The antigens for these receptors are not known. General study outcomes and caveats: Compared with CXCR3-negative naive cells, CXCR3-positive naive cells had TRB CDR3s with higher hydrophobicity (lower Kidera factor 4), lower energy, and higher strength and volume indices.

Material: naive CXCR3+ CD8+ T cells from blood. Reading the label with the study, this specimen's cell subset or site is: CD45RO-CCR7+CD27+CD95- naive CD8+ T cells expressing CXCR3 (TNR3+). The source is a human donor in good health. Some clones in this sample may be carry-over from other donors' samples.

The chain has TRBV27 and TRBJ2-5. Germline V gives CDR1 MNHEY, CDR2 SMNVEV (reference sequence). The length of the CDR3 is 14 residues. This CDR3 reads CASSLFTPQETQYF.

The CDR3 loop reads CASSQGWRTDGHQSQHF. This chain connects TRBV3-1 to TRBJ1-5. The CDR3 spans 17 residues. CDR1 and CDR2 from the germline V gene are LGHDT and YNNKEL (reference sequence).

This chain links TRBV7-3 with TRBJ2-3; TCRdb calls TRBD1, which cannot be checked without DNA. The germline V gene encodes CDR1 SGHTA and CDR2 FQGTGA. There are 15 residues in the CDR3. The CDR3 sequence is CASSLSGISTDTQYF.

The rearrangement joins TRBV7-2 to TRBJ2-7; the D gene TCRdb calls, TRBD2, cannot be checked with no DNA. Germline V gene lookup returns CDR1 SGHTA and CDR2 FQGNSA. This CDR3 comprises 15 residues. The CDR3 protein is CAIEEGSGNSYEQYF.

The chain uses TRBV9 and TRBJ1-1; TCRdb returns TRBD1, unconfirmable since there is no DNA. This CDR3 region has 14 residues. CDR1 is SGDLS, CDR2 YYNGEE, per germline. The CDR3 here is CASSAQGRNTEAFF.

The rearrangement joins TRBV19 to TRBJ1-1. Germline loops: CDR1 LNHDA, CDR2 SQIVND (reference sequence). The length of the CDR3 is 12 residues. CDR3: CASKGRYTEAFF.

The rearrangement joins TRBV7-8 to TRBJ2-5. The CDR3 is 14 residues long. Germline CDR1 SGHVS, CDR2 FQNEAQ. The CDR3 protein is CASSLDVDQETQYF.

V is TRBV28 and J is TRBJ2-4; TCRdb designates TRBD1, a call that cannot be tested without DNA. The germline gives CDR1 MDHEN, CDR2 SYDVKM. The CDR3 spans 11 residues. CDR3 region: CASDWGDIQYF.